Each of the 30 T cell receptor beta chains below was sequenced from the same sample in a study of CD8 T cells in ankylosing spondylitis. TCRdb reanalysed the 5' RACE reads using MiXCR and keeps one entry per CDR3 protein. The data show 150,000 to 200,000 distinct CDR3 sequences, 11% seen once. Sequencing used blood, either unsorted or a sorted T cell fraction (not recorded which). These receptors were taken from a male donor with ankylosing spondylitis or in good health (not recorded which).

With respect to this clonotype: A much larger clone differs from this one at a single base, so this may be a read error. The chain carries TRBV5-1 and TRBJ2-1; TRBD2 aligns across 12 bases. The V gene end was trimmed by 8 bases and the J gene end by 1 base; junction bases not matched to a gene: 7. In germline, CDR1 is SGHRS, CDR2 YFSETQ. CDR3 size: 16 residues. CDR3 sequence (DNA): TGCGCCAGTGGGGCTAGCGGGAGGGCGTCCTACAATGAGCAGTTCTTC. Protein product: CASGASGRASYNEQFF.

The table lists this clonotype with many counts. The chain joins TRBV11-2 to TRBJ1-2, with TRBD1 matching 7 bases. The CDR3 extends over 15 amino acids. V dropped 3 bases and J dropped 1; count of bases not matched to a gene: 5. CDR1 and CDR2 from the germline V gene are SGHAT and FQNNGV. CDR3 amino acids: CASSLTGSFNYGYTF. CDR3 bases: TGTGCCAGCAGCTTGACAGGGTCCTTTAACTATGGCTACACCTTC.

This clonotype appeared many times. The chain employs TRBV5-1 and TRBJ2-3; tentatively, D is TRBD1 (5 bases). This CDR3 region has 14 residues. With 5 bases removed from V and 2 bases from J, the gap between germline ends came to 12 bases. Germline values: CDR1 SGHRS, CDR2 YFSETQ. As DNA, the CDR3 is TGCGCCAGCAGTGAAGGACACGACACAGATACGCAGTATTTT. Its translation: CASSEGHDTDTQYF.

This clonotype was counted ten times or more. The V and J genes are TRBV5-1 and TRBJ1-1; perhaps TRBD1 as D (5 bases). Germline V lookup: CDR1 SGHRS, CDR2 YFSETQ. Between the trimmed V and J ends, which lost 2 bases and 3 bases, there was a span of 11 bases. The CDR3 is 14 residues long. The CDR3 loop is CASSLNGGDTEAFF. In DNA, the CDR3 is TGCGCCAGCAGCTTAAACGGGGGAGACACTGAAGCTTTCTTT.

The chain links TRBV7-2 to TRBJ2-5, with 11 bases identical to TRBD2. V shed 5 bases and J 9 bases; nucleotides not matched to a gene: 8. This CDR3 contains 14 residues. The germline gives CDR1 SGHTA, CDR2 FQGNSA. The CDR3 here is CASSGGETSGAQYF. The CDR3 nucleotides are TGTGCCAGCAGCGGAGGGGAGACTAGCGGGGCCCAGTACTTC.

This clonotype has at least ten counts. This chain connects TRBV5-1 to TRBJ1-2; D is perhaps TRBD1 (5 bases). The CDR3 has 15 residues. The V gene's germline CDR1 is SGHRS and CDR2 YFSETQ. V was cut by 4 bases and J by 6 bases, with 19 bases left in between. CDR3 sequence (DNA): TGCGCCAGCAGCCCGGACGGGGGGAGGTCGGATGGCTACACCTTC. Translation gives CASSPDGGRSDGYTF.

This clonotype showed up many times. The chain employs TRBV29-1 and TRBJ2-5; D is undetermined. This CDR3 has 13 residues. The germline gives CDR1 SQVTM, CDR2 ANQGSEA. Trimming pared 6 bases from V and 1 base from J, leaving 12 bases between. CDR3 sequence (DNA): TGCAGCGTAGAACCCTCCGTCCAAGAGACCCAGTACTTC. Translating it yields CSVEPSVQETQYF.

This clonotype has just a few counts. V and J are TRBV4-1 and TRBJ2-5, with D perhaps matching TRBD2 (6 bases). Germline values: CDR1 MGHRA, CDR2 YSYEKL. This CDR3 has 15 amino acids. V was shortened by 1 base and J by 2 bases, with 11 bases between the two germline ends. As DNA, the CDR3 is TGCGCCAGCAGCCAAGTGGGAGGCATACAAGAGACCCAGTACTTC. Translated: CASSQVGGIQETQYF.

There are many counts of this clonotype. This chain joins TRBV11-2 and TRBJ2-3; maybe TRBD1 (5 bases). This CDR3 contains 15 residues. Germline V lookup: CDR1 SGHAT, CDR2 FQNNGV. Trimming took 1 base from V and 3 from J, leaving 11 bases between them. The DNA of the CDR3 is TGTGCCAGCAGCTTAGTCGGCAGGGATACAGATACGCAGTATTTT. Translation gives CASSLVGRDTDTQYF.

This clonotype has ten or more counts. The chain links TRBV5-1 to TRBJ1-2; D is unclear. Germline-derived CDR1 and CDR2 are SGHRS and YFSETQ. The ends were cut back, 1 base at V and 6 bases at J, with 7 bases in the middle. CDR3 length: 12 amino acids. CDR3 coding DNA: TGCGCCAGCAGCTTGTACAGAAATGGCTACACCTTC. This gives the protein CASSLYRNGYTF.

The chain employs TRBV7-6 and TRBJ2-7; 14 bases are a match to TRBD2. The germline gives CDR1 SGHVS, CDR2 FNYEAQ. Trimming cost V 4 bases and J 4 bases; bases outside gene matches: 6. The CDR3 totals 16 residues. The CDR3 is CASSSGTSGRGYEQYF. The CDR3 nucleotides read TGTGCCAGCAGCTCCGGGACTAGCGGGAGAGGGTACGAGCAGTACTTC. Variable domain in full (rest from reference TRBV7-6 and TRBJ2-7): GAGVSQSPRYKVTKRGQDVALRCDPISGHVSLYWYRQALGQGPEFLTYFNYEAQQDKSGLPNDRFSAERPEGSISTLTIQRTEQRDSAMYRCASSSGTSGRGYEQYFGPGTRLTVT.

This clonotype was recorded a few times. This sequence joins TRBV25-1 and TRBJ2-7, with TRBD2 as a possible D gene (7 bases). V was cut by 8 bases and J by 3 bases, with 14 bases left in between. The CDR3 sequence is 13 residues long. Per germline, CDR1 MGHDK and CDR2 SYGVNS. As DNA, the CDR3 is TGTGCCAGCGGGGGGGCGAGGGTCTACGAGCAGTACTTC. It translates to CASGGARVYEQYF.

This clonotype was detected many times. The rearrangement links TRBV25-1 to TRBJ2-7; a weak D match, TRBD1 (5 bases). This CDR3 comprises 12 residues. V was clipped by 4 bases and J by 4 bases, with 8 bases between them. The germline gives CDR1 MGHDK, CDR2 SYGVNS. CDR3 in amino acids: CASSGQQYEQYF. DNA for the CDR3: TGTGCCAGCAGTGGACAGCAATACGAGCAGTACTTC.

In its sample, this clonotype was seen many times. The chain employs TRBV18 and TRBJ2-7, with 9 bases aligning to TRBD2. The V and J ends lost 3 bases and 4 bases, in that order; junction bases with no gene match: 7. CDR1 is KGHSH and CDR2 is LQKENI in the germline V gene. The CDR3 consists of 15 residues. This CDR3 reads CASSPNSGGRYEQYF. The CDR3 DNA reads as TGTGCCAGCTCACCTAATAGCGGGGGCCGATACGAGCAGTACTTC.

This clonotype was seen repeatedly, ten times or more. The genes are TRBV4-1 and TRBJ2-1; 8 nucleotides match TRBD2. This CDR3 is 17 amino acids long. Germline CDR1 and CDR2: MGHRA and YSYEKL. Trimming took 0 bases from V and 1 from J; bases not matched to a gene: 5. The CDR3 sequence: CASSQDLASGSYNEQFF. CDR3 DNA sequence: TGCGCCAGCAGCCAAGATTTAGCTAGCGGGTCCTACAATGAGCAGTTCTTC.

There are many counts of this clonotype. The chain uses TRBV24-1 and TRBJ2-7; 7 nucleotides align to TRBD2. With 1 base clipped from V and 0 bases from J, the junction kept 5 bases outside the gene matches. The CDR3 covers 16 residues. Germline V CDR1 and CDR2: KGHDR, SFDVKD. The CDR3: CATSDLLATSSYEQYF. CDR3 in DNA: TGTGCCACCAGTGATTTACTAGCGACCAGCTCCTACGAGCAGTACTTC.

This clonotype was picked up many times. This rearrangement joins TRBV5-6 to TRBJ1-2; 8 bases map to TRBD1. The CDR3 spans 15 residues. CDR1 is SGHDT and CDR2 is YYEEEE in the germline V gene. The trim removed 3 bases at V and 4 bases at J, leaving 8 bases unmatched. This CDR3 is CASSYGQGVIYGYTF. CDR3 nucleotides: TGTGCCAGCAGCTATGGACAGGGAGTTATCTATGGCTACACCTTC.

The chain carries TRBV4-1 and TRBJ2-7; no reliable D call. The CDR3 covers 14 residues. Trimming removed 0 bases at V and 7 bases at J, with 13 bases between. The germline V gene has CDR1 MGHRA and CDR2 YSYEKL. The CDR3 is CASSQDSIGWEQYF. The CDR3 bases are TGCGCCAGCAGCCAAGATTCGATTGGGTGGGAGCAGTACTTC.

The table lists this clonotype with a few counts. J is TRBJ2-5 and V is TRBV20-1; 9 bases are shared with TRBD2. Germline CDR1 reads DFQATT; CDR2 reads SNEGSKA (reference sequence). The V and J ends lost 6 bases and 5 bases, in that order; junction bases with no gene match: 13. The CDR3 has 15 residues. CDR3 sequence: CSAREEAGGWETQYF. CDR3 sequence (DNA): TGCAGTGCCCGCGAGGAGGCGGGGGGGTGGGAGACCCAGTACTTC.

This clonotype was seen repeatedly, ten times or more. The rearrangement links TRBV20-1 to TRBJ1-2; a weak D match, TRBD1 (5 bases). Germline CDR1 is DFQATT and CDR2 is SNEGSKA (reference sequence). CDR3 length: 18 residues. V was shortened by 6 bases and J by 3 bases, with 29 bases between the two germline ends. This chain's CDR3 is CSARAARRGQGGDYGYTF. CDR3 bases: TGCAGTGCCAGGGCCGCCAGACGCGGGCAGGGAGGTGACTATGGCTACACCTTC.

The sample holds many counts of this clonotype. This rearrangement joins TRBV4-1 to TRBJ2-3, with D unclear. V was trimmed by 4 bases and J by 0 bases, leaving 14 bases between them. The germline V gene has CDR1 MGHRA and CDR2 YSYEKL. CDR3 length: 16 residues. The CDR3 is CASSPWRTSSTDTQYF. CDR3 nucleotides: TGCGCCAGCAGCCCCTGGAGAACCTCTAGCACAGATACGCAGTATTTT.

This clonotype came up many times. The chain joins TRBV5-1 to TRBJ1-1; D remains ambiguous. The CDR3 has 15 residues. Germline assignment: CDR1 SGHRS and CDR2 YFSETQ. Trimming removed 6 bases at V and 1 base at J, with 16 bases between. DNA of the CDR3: TGCGCCAGCATTCCTGAAGCAATCCCGAACACTGAAGCTTTCTTT. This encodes CASIPEAIPNTEAFF.

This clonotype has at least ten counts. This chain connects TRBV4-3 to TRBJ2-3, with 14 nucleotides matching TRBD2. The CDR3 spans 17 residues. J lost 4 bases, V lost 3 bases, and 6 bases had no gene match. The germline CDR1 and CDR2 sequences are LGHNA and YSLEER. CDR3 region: CASSQSTSGGAADTQYF. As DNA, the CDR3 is TGCGCCAGCAGCCAGTCGACTAGCGGGGGGGCGGCAGATACGCAGTATTTT.

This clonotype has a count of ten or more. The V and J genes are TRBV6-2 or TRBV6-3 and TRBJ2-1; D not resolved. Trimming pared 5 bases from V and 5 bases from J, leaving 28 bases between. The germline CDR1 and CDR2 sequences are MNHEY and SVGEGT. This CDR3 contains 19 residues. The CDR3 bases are TGTGCCAGCAGTCCCTTAGTTATACGGGTCTTTGGGAAGGACAATGAGCAGTTCTTC. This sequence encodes CASSPLVIRVFGKDNEQFF.

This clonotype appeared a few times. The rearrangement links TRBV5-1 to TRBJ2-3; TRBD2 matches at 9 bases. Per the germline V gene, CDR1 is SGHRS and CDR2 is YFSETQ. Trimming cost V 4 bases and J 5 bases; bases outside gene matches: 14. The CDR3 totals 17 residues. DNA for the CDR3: TGCGCCAGCAGCAAAGATAGCGGGGGTTATGAGGGAGATACGCAGTATTTT. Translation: CASSKDSGGYEGDTQYF.

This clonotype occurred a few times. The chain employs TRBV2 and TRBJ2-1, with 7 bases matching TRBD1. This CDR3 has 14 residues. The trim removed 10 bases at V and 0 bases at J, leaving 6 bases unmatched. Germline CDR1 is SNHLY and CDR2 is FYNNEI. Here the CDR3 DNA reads TGTGCCAAGGGGACAGCGAACTCCTACAATGAGCAGTTCTTC. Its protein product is CAKGTANSYNEQFF.

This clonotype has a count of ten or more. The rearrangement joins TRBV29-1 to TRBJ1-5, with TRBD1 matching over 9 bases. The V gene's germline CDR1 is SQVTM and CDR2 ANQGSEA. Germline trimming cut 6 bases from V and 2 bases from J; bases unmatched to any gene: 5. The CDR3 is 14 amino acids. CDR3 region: CSVADRGGNQPQHF. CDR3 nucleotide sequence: TGCAGCGTAGCGGACAGGGGTGGCAATCAGCCCCAGCATTTT.

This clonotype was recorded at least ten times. Written as DNA, the CDR3 is TGCAGTGCTAGACTTGATCCTGCAACTAATGAAAAACTGTTTTTT. It encodes CSARLDPATNEKLFF. The V gene is TRBV20-1, the J gene TRBJ1-4; D is uncertain. Trimming took 2 bases from V and 0 from J, leaving 10 bases between them. The CDR3 sequence is 15 residues long. Germline V gives CDR1 DFQATT, CDR2 SNEGSKA (reference sequence).

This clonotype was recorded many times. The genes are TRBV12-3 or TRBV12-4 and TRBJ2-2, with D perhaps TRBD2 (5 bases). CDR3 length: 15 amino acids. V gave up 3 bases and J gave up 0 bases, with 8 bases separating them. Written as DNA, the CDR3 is TGTGCCAGCAGTTTCCGGGAATCGAACACCGGGGAGCTGTTTTTT. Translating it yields CASSFRESNTGELFF.

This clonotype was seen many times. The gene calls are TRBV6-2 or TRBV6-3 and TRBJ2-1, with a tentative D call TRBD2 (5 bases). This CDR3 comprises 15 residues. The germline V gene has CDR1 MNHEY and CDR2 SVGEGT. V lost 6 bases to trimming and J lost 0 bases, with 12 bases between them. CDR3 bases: TGTGCCAGCAGACCTAGCTGGAGCTCCTACAATGAGCAGTTCTTC. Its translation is CASRPSWSSYNEQFF.